This is a list of T cell receptor beta chains from one sample in a study of PD-1 blockade in classical Hodgkin lymphoma. Profiling relied on immunoSEQ multiplex PCR, and the TCRdb table lists in-frame clones only, not all of them. The repertoire includes tens of thousands of clones, roughly 70% of them detected once, and 12% to 15% sits in the top ten. Sequenced material: peripheral blood mononuclear cells (PBMCs), taken before the second cycle of nivolumab. The receptors stem from a human donor with classical Hodgkin lymphoma. The CDR3 runs from the conserved cysteine through the conserved F or W. Fields, in order: D gene, V gene, J gene, clone size, CDR3 DNA, CDR3 protein. The D gene is left open where the match is weak. Clone size is not always given. Where it is, it says once, few, many or a class for expanded clones.

TRBD2	TRBV27	TRBJ2-1	.	TGTGCCAGCAGTTTTCTAGCGGGGGGGCCAGGAAATGAGCAGTTCTTC	CASSFLAGGPGNEQFF
.	TRBV5-6	TRBJ2-2	.	TGTGCCAGCAGCACTCATACCGGGGAGCTGTTTTTT	CASSTHTGELFF
.	TRBV28	TRBJ1-3	few	TGTGCCAGCAGTTCTCCCCGGGTGGACTCTGGAAACACCATATATTTT	CASSSPRVDSGNTIYF
.	TRBV6-5	TRBJ1-1	.	TGTGCCAGCAGTTCCCCCGGGACTTCGAACACTGAAGCTTTCTTT	CASSSPGTSNTEAFF
.	TRBV6-6	TRBJ1-1	.	TGTGCCAGCAGTTCGGTAGAAAACACTGAAGCTTCCTTT	CASSSVENTEASF
.	TRBV5-1	TRBJ2-3	.	TGCGCCAGCAGCGTCGGACAGAGCACAGATACGCAGTATTTT	CASSVGQSTDTQYF
.	TRBV6-6	TRBJ1-6	once	TGTGCCAGCAGCCCCACGGGAATTTCACCCCTCCACTTT	CASSPTGISPLHF
.	TRBV14	TRBJ1-2	.	TGTGCCAGCAGTCAAGCGGTAAACTATGGCTACACCTTC	CASSQAVNYGYTF
.	TRBV5-6	TRBJ1-5	.	TGTGCCAGCAGCGGGGCAGGGGTAAATCAGCCCCAGCATTTT	CASSGAGVNQPQHF
TRBD2	TRBV27	TRBJ2-1	medium-sized	TGTGCCAGCAGTGCCTCTAGCGGGGATTACAATGAGCAGTTCTTC	CASSASSGDYNEQFF
.	TRBV14	TRBJ2-3	medium-sized	TGTGCCAGCAGCAGGGGACCCTCGGATTATACGCAGTATTTT	CASSRGPSDYTQYF
.	TRBV19	TRBJ2-3	few	TGTGCCAGTAGTATAGGGCAGGTTGGAGATACGCAGTATTTT	CASSIGQVGDTQYF
.	TRBV2	TRBJ2-1	.	TGTGCCAGCAGTGAAGGGGGAAACGATGAGCAGTTCTTC	CASSEGGNDEQFF
TRBD2	TRBV4-2	TRBJ2-1	.	TGTGCCAGCAGCCAAGCGGCGGGGGGCCGACTGCCTCAAGCCCACAATGAGCAGTTCTTC	CASSQAAGGRLPQAHNEQFF
TRBD2	TRBV4-2	TRBJ2-7	.	TGTGCCAGCAGCCAAGCCCTAGCGGGGTATTACGAGCAGTACTTC	CASSQALAGYYEQYF
TRBD1	TRBV27	TRBJ2-2	.	TGTGCCAGTAATGACAGGGGAACCGGGGAGCTGTTTTTT	CASNDRGTGELFF
.	TRBV7-2	TRBJ2-5	.	TGTGCCAGCAGTTTCGATCGGGGATCGAAGGAGACCCAGTACTTC	CASSFDRGSKETQYF
.	TRBV7-3	TRBJ2-1	.	TGTGCCAGCAGCCCCTCCCTGGGGACGGGAAATGAGCAGTTCTTC	CASSPSLGTGNEQFF
TRBD1	TRBV7-8	TRBJ1-4	.	TGTGCCAGCAGCTACGGACAGGGGGCTTATGAAAAACTGTTTTTT	CASSYGQGAYEKLFF
.	TRBV2	TRBJ1-5	once	TGTGCCAGCAGCGGGCAGGGACCCAATCAGCCCCAGCATTTT	CASSGQGPNQPQHF
.	TRBV11-2	TRBJ1-1	.	TGTGCCAGCAGCTCCGACAGGAACGCGCGCGCTTTCTTT	CASSSDRNARAFF
.	TRBV5-1	TRBJ2-6	.	TGCGCCAGCAGCTTGGTGGGGAGCTCTGGGGCCAACGTCCTGACTTTC	CASSLVGSSGANVLTF
.	TRBV6-6	TRBJ1-5	.	TGTGCCAGCTCCGGAAACCGACGTGGGGTCTCAGAGGCCCAGCATTTT	CASSGNRRGVSEAQHF
TRBD1	TRBV5-1	TRBJ1-1	few	TGCGCCAGCAGCCTGACAGGGGTTAACACTGAAGCTTTCTTT	CASSLTGVNTEAFF
.	TRBV4-1	TRBJ1-6	once	TGCGCCAGCAGCCACCGGGACCGTGATTCACCCCTCCACTTT	CASSHRDRDSPLHF
.	TRBV5-1	TRBJ2-7	.	TGCGCCAGCAGCTTGGAGGCACCTCAGGGTTCCGAGCAGTACTTC	CASSLEAPQGSEQYF
.	TRBV5-6	TRBJ1-5	.	TGTGCCAGCAGCTTACAAAGGAATCAGCCCCAGCATTTT	CASSLQRNQPQHF
TRBD2	TRBV5-1	TRBJ2-1	few	TGCGCCAGCAGCTTGAGAGGGGAGGGCAATGAGCAGTTCTTC	CASSLRGEGNEQFF
TRBD1	TRBV10-2	TRBJ1-2	.	TGCGCCAGCAGTTTCCAACAGGGGGCCAGCGGCTACACCTTC	CASSFQQGASGYTF
.	TRBV6-6	TRBJ2-3	.	TGTGCCAGCAGTTACTCTTTTCCTAGCCTAACGCAGTATTTT	CASSYSFPSLTQYF
.	TRBV5-1	TRBJ2-3	.	TGCGCCAGCAGCTTGTCCGGGGAGCCTAGCACAGATACGCAGTATTTT	CASSLSGEPSTDTQYF
.	TRBV18	TRBJ2-3	.	TGTGCCAGCTCACCACCAGGGGTTGGTGCAGATACGCAGTATTTT	CASSPPGVGADTQYF
.	TRBV7-2	TRBJ1-4	.	TGTGCCAGCAGCAGCGGACCAGTAGAAAAACTGTTTTTT	CASSSGPVEKLFF
.	TRBV23-1	TRBJ1-2	.	TGCGCCAGCAGTCAACCCCAGACAGGATTAAACTATGGCTACACCTTC	CASSQPQTGLNYGYTF
.	TRBV14	TRBJ2-2	.	TGTGCCAGCAGCCAAGGAAGGGCGATCAACACCGGGGAGCTGTTTTTT	CASSQGRAINTGELFF
.	TRBV28	TRBJ2-2	.	TGTGCCAGCAGTTTAACCATTCCGGCGAACACCGGGGAGCTGTTTTTT	CASSLTIPANTGELFF